These 12 T cell receptor beta chains were all obtained from the same sample, sequenced in a study of cytomegalovirus exposure and HLA in healthy donors. Libraries were prepared by immunoSEQ multiplex PCR; TCRdb keeps only in-frame clonotypes and omits some of them. The sample holds about 220,000 clones, around nine tenths seen once. The sequencing sample was made of PBMCs. Every receptor here comes from a young man in good health and CMV-seronegative.

This chain links TRBV11-2 with TRBJ2-3; 7 positions match TRBD2. CDR1 and CDR2 from the germline V gene are SGHAT and FQNNGV. The CDR3 length is 16 residues. Unmatched junction bases numbered 8, after V lost 5 bases and J lost 0 bases. CDR3 region: CASSLRLAASTDTQYF. The CDR3 DNA follows: TGTGCCAGCAGCCTCCGCCTAGCGGCTAGCACAGATACGCAGTATTTT.

This chain joins TRBV5-1 and TRBJ2-5; 14 bases match TRBD2. With V trimmed by 2 bases and J by 5 bases, 5 bases remained unmatched. The CDR3 has 16 amino acids. Germline V gives CDR1 SGHRS, CDR2 YFSETQ. For the CDR3, the DNA is TGCGCCAGCAGCTTAGGGACTAGCGGGAGCGGGGAGACCCAGTACTTC. Its protein is CASSLGTSGSGETQYF.

The chain carries TRBV18 and TRBJ2-5; possibly TRBD1 for D (5 bases). Germline CDR1 is KGHSH and CDR2 is LQKENI. V was shortened by 0 bases and J by 6 bases, with 8 bases between the two germline ends. The CDR3 runs to 13 residues. For the CDR3, the DNA is TGTGCCAGCTCACCACCGGACACTCAGACCCAGTACTTC. Translation: CASSPPDTQTQYF.

This clone was detected a few times. V and J are TRBV27 and TRBJ2-7, with D perhaps TRBD2 (6 bases). Germline V gene sequence: CDR1 MNHEY, CDR2 SMNVEV (reference sequence). V shed 8 bases and J shed 6 bases, with 11 bases lying between them. CDR3 length equals 11 residues. The CDR3 DNA is TGTGCCAGCGGATCGGGGGTCGAGCAGTACTTC. Encoded protein: CASGSGVEQYF.

The rearrangement links TRBV30 to TRBJ2-1; D not certain. The V and J ends lost 2 bases and 9 bases respectively, with 17 bases between them. CDR1 and CDR2 (germline): GTSNPN, SVGIG (reference sequence). The CDR3 length is 14 residues. The CDR3 here is CAWSRPRVSFEQFF. The DNA of the CDR3 is TGTGCCTGGAGTAGACCCCGGGTCAGCTTTGAGCAGTTCTTC.

This chain uses TRBV30 with TRBJ2-3; the D is unclear. With 0 bases removed from V and 0 bases from J, the gap between germline ends came to 10 bases. CDR1 and CDR2 (germline): GTSNPN, SVGIG (reference sequence). The CDR3 consists of 15 residues. The CDR3, as DNA: TGTGCCTGGAGTGTATCCACATCTAGCACAGATACGCAGTATTTT. Translated, it gives CAWSVSTSSTDTQYF.

This chain links TRBV21-1 with TRBJ1-2. TRBV21-1 is assigned pseudogene status. The CDR3 has 10 amino acids. The CDR3 loop reads CASSLYGYTF. In nucleotides, the CDR3 is TGTGCCAGCAGCTTATATGGCTACACCTTC.

This chain links TRBV5-1 with TRBJ2-1, with 7 nucleotides matching TRBD2. The V gene's germline CDR1 is SGHRS and CDR2 YFSETQ. The CDR3 covers 16 residues. V gave up 0 bases and J gave up 7 bases; unmatched junction bases: 10. The CDR3 reads CASSLAAGRGANEQFF. In DNA, the CDR3 is TGCGCCAGCAGCTTGGCCGCTGGGAGGGGAGCGAATGAGCAGTTCTTC.

This chain links TRBV29-1 with TRBJ2-1, with D perhaps TRBD2 (5 bases). The CDR3 has 11 residues. Deletions cut 6 bases from V and 7 bases from J, with 10 bases between. CDR1 and CDR2 from the germline V gene are SQVTM and ANQGSEA. DNA of the CDR3: TGCAGCGTGCGGTGGACTAATGAGCAGTTCTTC. Its protein is CSVRWTNEQFF.

The gene calls are TRBV18 and TRBJ1-1, with D possibly matching TRBD1 (5 bases). Per germline, CDR1 KGHSH and CDR2 LQKENI. The CDR3 is made up of 13 amino acids. V was pared by 6 bases and J by 3 bases, with 11 bases between. CDR3 bases: TGTGCCAGCTCTTTCACAGGAGACACTGAAGCTTTCTTT. Amino acids: CASSFTGDTEAFF.

V gene TRBV2 combines with J gene TRBJ1-2; D is possibly TRBD1 (6 bases). This CDR3 has 17 residues. From germline, CDR1 is SNHLY and CDR2 FYNNEI. Trimming removed 6 bases at V and 5 bases at J, with 25 bases between. In DNA form, the CDR3 reads TGTGCCAGCAGCGCTATTGGACAGTCCCCTAACCCTTATGGCTACACCTTC. Residues: CASSAIGQSPNPYGYTF.

The chain employs TRBV28 and TRBJ1-2, with 7 bases matching TRBD1. The trim removed 7 bases at V and 8 bases at J, leaving 13 bases unmatched. CDR1 and CDR2 (germline): MDHEN, SYDVKM. The CDR3 totals 14 residues. CDR3 amino acids: CASTSRQGIEGYTF. The CDR3 DNA follows: TGTGCCAGCACCTCCCGACAGGGTATTGAAGGCTACACCTTC.